The next 15 T cell receptor beta chains were all read from a single sample in a study of human T cells and chemical hapten exposure. TCRdb re-called the RACE reads with MiXCR, one entry per CDR3 protein. This sample carries some 250,000 distinct CDR3 sequences, around 7.3% of them seen once, and the ten largest clones take 1.2%. The time point was: pre-sensitization, week 0. Treatment defined: therapeutic diphenylcyclopropenone sensitization with weekly scalp DPC. Material: whole blood, obtained in connection with sensitization to the hapten diphenylcyclopropenone (DPC). These TCRs come from a man younger than 30 with alopecia areata. Some clones in this sample may be carry-over from other donors' samples.

This clonotype was recorded at least ten times. The rearrangement uses TRBV6-2 or TRBV6-3 and TRBJ2-3; D call uncertain. Trimming removed 6 bases from V and 4 bases from J, with 14 bases in between. Germline-derived CDR1 and CDR2 are MNHEY and SVGEGT. The CDR3 runs 14 residues. The chain's CDR3 is CASRGRGTSDTQYF. The CDR3, as DNA: TGTGCCAGCAGAGGACGTGGAACCTCAGATACGCAGTATTTT.

This clonotype was detected ten times or more. The chain recombines TRBV18 with TRBJ1-5; D might be TRBD1 (5 bases). CDR3 size: 15 residues. Trimming stripped 4 bases from V and 6 bases from J, with 16 bases between. Per the germline V gene, CDR1 is KGHSH and CDR2 is LQKENI. This chain's CDR3 is CASSRGRGERQPQHF. The CDR3 coding sequence is TGTGCCAGCTCACGGGGGAGAGGGGAGCGTCAGCCCCAGCATTTT.

The chain is built from TRBV6-5 and TRBJ2-3, with 11 bases lining up with TRBD2. The CDR3 length is 18 residues. V gave up 0 bases and J gave up 3 bases; unmatched junction bases: 8. Germline V lookup: CDR1 MNHEY, CDR2 SVGAGI. CDR3 protein: CASSYSSGGAIGTDTQYF. In nucleotides, the CDR3 is TGTGCCAGCAGTTACTCTAGCGGGGGGGCGATTGGGACAGATACGCAGTATTTT.

At least ten counts were recorded for this clonotype. The chain has TRBV5-1 and TRBJ2-3, with D possibly called TRBD1 or TRBD2 (5 bases each). Trimming stripped 4 bases from V and 11 bases from J, with 14 bases between. Germline V gene sequence: CDR1 SGHRS, CDR2 YFSETQ. The CDR3 length is 12 residues. The CDR3 sequence: CASSPSGTMQYF. The CDR3 bases are TGCGCCAGCAGCCCTAGTGGGACCATGCAGTATTTT.

This clonotype appeared a single time. This chain links TRBV20-1 with TRBJ2-3; no reliable D call. This CDR3 contains 12 residues. The germline gives CDR1 DFQATT, CDR2 SNEGSKA (reference sequence). V dropped 7 bases and J dropped 2 bases, with 10 bases sitting between them. The CDR3 here is CSVNENTDTQYF. DNA of the CDR3: TGCAGTGTTAATGAGAACACAGATACGCAGTATTTT.

This clonotype has a handful of counts. The chain employs TRBV5-4 and TRBJ2-7; 8 nucleotides agree with TRBD1. Per germline, CDR1 SGHNT and CDR2 YYREEE (reference sequence). The trim removed 4 bases at V and 2 bases at J, leaving 5 bases unmatched. This CDR3 is 14 amino acids long. CDR3 protein: CASSRTGITYEQYV. CDR3 in DNA: TGTGCCAGCAGCCGGACAGGGATTACCTACGAGCAGTACGTC.

This clonotype was counted a few times. The rearrangement joins TRBV5-1 to TRBJ1-1; D is uncertain. This CDR3 is 16 amino acids long. Trimming cost V 0 bases and J 0 bases, with 12 bases left between them. In germline, CDR1 is SGHRS, CDR2 YFSETQ. CDR3 sequence (DNA): TGCGCCAGCAGCTTGGGAGGCCATCGGATGAACACTGAAGCTTTCTTT. Encoded protein: CASSLGGHRMNTEAFF.

This chain joins TRBV7-8 and TRBJ2-1; D unresolved. The V end was cut by 0 bases, the J end by 4 bases, with 13 bases between. This CDR3 comprises 16 residues. Looked up from germline, CDR1 is SGHVS and CDR2 is FQNEAQ. The CDR3 here is CASSLARRTKYNEQFF. CDR3 coding DNA: TGTGCCAGCAGCTTAGCGAGGAGAACCAAATACAATGAGCAGTTCTTC.

This chain connects TRBV13 to TRBJ1-3; D remains ambiguous. The length of the CDR3 is 14 residues. Germline V gene lookup returns CDR1 PRHDT and CDR2 FYEKMQ (reference sequence). Trimming removed 2 bases from V and 1 base from J, with 6 bases in between. CDR3 sequence reads: CASSLRVSGNTIYF. CDR3 nucleotides: TGTGCCAGCAGCTTACGTGTGTCTGGAAACACCATATATTTT.

The gene calls are TRBV3-1 and TRBJ2-2; D may be TRBD2 (5 bases). CDR1 and CDR2 from the germline V gene are LGHDT and YNNKEL (reference sequence). The CDR3 is 17 amino acids. V was trimmed by 4 bases and J by 0 bases, leaving 15 bases between them. CDR3 in DNA: TGTGCCAGCAGCCCCCTAGCTGCGGAAGCGAACACCGGGGAGCTGTTTTTT. It is translated as CASSPLAAEANTGELFF.

V usage is TRBV6-6 and J usage is TRBJ1-4; 8 bases align to TRBD1. Germline-derived CDR1 and CDR2 are MNHNY and SVGAGI (reference sequence). V trimming: 5 bases; J trimming: 5 bases; junction bases outside the gene matches: 4. The CDR3 totals 14 residues. In DNA form, the CDR3 reads TGTGCCAGCAGTCCTCGACAGGGGAATGAAAAACTGTTTTTT. This encodes CASSPRQGNEKLFF.

The chain is built from TRBV20-1 and TRBJ1-5, with 7 bases matching TRBD1. V gave up 3 bases and J gave up 2 bases; unmatched junction bases: 4. The length of the CDR3 is 14 residues. From germline, CDR1 is DFQATT and CDR2 SNEGSKA (reference sequence). This CDR3 is CSASPGTGNQPQHF. CDR3 DNA: TGCAGTGCTAGCCCTGGGACAGGCAATCAGCCCCAGCATTTT.

CDR3 nucleotides: TGTGCCAGCAGCACCCCAAGGGGATGGGGTGAGCAGTTCTTC. Protein sequence: CASSTPRGWGEQFF. The chain carries TRBV5-6 and TRBJ2-1, with D perhaps TRBD1 (5 bases). This CDR3 is 14 amino acids long. V was pared by 4 bases and J by 9 bases, with 17 bases between. Germline loops: CDR1 SGHDT, CDR2 YYEEEE. Variable domain in full (rest from reference TRBV5-6 and TRBJ2-1): DAGVTQSPTHLIKTRGQQVTLRCSPKSGHDTVSWYQQALGQGPQFIFQYYEEEERQRGNFPDRFSGHQFPNYSSELNVNALLLGDSALYLCASSTPRGWGEQFFGPGTRLTVL.

This clonotype was recorded a few times. This rearrangement joins TRBV7-9 to TRBJ2-5; D is uncertain. Trimming shortened V by 7 bases and J by 2 bases, and 8 bases separated the two germline ends. The CDR3 is 12 residues long. In germline, CDR1 is SEHNR, CDR2 FQNEAQ (reference sequence). The CDR3 DNA follows: TGTGCCAGCACCTCTGGGCAAGAGACCCAGTACTTC. This gives the protein CASTSGQETQYF.

About this clonotype itself: One junction end does not reproduce the germline sequence, and a read error may be involved. The V and J genes are TRBV15 and TRBJ1-1; the D is unclear. CDR1 is LNHNV and CDR2 is YYDKDF in the germline V gene (reference sequence). The CDR3 is made up of 14 amino acids. CDR3 sequence: CATSRDPRNTETFF. CDR3 bases: TGTGCCACCAGCAGAGATCCAAGGAACACTGAAACTTTCTTT.